The 10 T cell receptor beta chains given below trace back to one sample, sequenced in a study of shared clonotypes between healthy human individuals. Assay: immunoSEQ multiplex PCR; the TCRdb copy retains only in-frame clones and omits some. Of around 2.1 million clones listed, more than 90% are singletons. Sequenced input: naive CD4+ T cells sorted from blood. Subset here: CD45RA+ positively selected. These receptors were collected from a man between 18 and 35 years old in good health.

This sequence joins TRBV10-2 and TRBJ2-3; D possibly uses TRBD1 or TRBD2 (5 bases each). Germline V lookup: CDR1 WSHSY, CDR2 SAAADI. CDR3 length: 16 amino acids. V was clipped by 11 bases and J by 0 bases, with 21 bases between them. CDR3 sequence: CAAQSRDGTSTDTQYF. Written as DNA, the CDR3 is TGCGCCGCCCAATCTCGGGACGGAACTAGCACAGATACGCAGTATTTT.

The chain carries TRBV5-4 and TRBJ2-1, with 12 bases fitting TRBD1. The germline V gene encodes CDR1 SGHNT and CDR2 YYREEE (reference sequence). The CDR3 sequence is 15 residues long. Losses at the gene ends were 4 bases for V and 7 bases for J; bases not matched to a gene: 6. DNA of the CDR3: TGTGCCAGCAGCCCACGGGACAGGGGGCGGAATGAGCAGTTCTTC. It encodes CASSPRDRGRNEQFF.

This chain links TRBV29-1 with TRBJ2-6, with D hard to call. From germline, CDR1 is SQVTM and CDR2 ANQGSEA. The CDR3 is 14 amino acids. V was shortened by 3 bases and J by 2 bases, with 8 bases between the two germline ends. Here the CDR3 DNA reads TGCAGCGTTGATAATGGGCCTGGGGCCAACGTCCTGACTTTC. Its protein is CSVDNGPGANVLTF.

A word on this clone: Mismatch with germline at one junction end may stem from a read error. The chain joins TRBV10-1 to TRBJ2-5; D may be TRBD2 (6 bases). The length of the CDR3 is 12 residues. Germline V gene sequence: CDR1 WNHNN, CDR2 SYGVQD (reference sequence). The CDR3 coding sequence is TGCGCCAGAAGTGGGGGGTACAAGACCCAGTACTTC. Protein product: CARSGGYKTQYF.

The chain is built from TRBV5-4 and TRBJ2-7; TRBD2 might be the D (6 bases). Germline V gene lookup returns CDR1 SGHNT and CDR2 YYREEE (reference sequence). The ends were cut back, 0 bases at V and 4 bases at J, with 8 bases in the middle. This CDR3 has 13 amino acids. CDR3 loop: CASSLGGEYEQYF. The CDR3 nucleotides are TGTGCCAGCAGCTTGGGGGGGGAATACGAGCAGTACTTC.

The chain joins TRBV5-1 to TRBJ1-1; a possible D gene is TRBD1 (6 bases). The CDR3 covers 14 residues. Germline CDR1 and CDR2: SGHRS and YFSETQ. With 4 bases removed from V and 4 bases from J, the gap between germline ends came to 14 bases. The chain's CDR3 is CASSREQGATEAFF. The DNA of the CDR3 is TGCGCCAGCAGCCGTGAACAGGGTGCCACTGAAGCTTTCTTT. Filled out from reference TRBV5-1 and TRBJ1-1, the complete variable domain reads KAGVTQTPRYLIKTRGQQVTLSCSPISGHRSVSWYQQTPGQGLQFLFEYFSETQRNKGNFPGRFSGRQFSNSRSEMNVSTLELGDSALYLCASSREQGATEAFFGQGTRLTVV.

This chain links TRBV7-2 with TRBJ2-7; D is possibly TRBD1 or TRBD2 (6 bases each). Trimming shortened V by 5 bases and J by 7 bases, and 18 bases separated the two germline ends. The CDR3 contains 14 residues. Germline-derived CDR1 and CDR2 are SGHTA and FQGNSA. The CDR3 loop reads CASSARGPLGEQYF. DNA for the CDR3: TGTGCCAGCAGCGCTCGGGGGCCCCTAGGAGAGCAGTACTTC.

Note on this clone: A read error may be the cause here, since a much bigger clone is one base away. This CDR3 is also generated by other DNA sequences in the sample. The CDR3 protein is CASSAPYEQYF. CDR3 sequence (DNA): TGTGCCAGCAGCGCCCCCTACGAGCAGTACTTC. The genes are TRBV28 and TRBJ2-7, with D unresolved. CDR1 is MDHEN and CDR2 is SYDVKM in the germline V gene. The CDR3 contains 11 residues. V lost 6 bases and J 2 bases, leaving 5 bases between the germline ends.

This chain joins TRBV7-9 and TRBJ2-1, with D perhaps TRBD1 (6 bases). V lost 4 bases and J 9 bases, leaving 16 bases between the germline ends. This CDR3 has 14 amino acids. Germline CDR1 and CDR2: SEHNR and FQNEAQ (reference sequence). The CDR3 loop reads CASSSVRDTAEQFF. CDR3 DNA: TGTGCCAGCAGCTCCGTTCGGGACACAGCTGAGCAGTTCTTC.

The V gene is TRBV30, the J gene TRBJ1-1; D gene unclear. Trimming removed 3 bases at V and 1 base at J, with 9 bases between. Germline CDR1 GTSNPN, CDR2 SVGIG (reference sequence). There are 13 residues in the CDR3. CDR3 sequence: CAWSAHGNTEAFF. In nucleotides, the CDR3 is TGTGCCTGGAGCGCACACGGGAACACTGAAGCTTTCTTT.